The T cell receptor beta chain under discussion was sequenced for a study of T cells in Graves' hyperthyroidism and ophthalmopathy. Study results and caveats: Most clonotypes expanded in thyroid above 0.001 were likewise present in blood.

TCR beta CDR3 regions were amplified from RNA transcripts. With the HTBI primer set, the TCR CDR3 went through a first round of RT-PCR. A single record per CDR3 protein comes from TCRdb applying MiXCR to the multiplex PCR reads. The table shows 540,000 or so distinct CDR3 sequences, with more than 45% occurring only once. For this clonotype: Its antigen is still unknown.

The source material was peripheral blood or thyroid tissue (not recorded which). This receptor was identified in an adult woman with Graves' disease, either hyperthyroidism or ophthalmopathy (not recorded which).

CDR3 sequence reads: CASASRKSTSQETQYF. As DNA, the CDR3 is TGTGCCAGCGCCAGCAGGAAAAGTACCTCCCAAGAGACCCAGTACTTC. This chain joins TRBV11-2 and TRBJ2-5; D unclear. This CDR3 comprises 16 residues. Germline loops: CDR1 SGHAT, CDR2 FQNNGV. V was shortened by 8 bases and J by 1 base, with 20 bases between the two germline ends.